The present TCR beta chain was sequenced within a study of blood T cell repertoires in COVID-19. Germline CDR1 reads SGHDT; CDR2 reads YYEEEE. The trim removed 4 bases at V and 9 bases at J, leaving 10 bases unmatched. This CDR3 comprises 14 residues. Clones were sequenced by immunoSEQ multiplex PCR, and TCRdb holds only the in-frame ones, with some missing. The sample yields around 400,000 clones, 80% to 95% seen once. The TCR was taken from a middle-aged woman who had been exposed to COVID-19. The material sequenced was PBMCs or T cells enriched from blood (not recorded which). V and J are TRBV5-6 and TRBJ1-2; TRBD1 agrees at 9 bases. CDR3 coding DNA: TGTGCCAGCAGCGCCCCGGGACAGGGTGCGAGCTACACCTTC. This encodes CASSAPGQGASYTF.